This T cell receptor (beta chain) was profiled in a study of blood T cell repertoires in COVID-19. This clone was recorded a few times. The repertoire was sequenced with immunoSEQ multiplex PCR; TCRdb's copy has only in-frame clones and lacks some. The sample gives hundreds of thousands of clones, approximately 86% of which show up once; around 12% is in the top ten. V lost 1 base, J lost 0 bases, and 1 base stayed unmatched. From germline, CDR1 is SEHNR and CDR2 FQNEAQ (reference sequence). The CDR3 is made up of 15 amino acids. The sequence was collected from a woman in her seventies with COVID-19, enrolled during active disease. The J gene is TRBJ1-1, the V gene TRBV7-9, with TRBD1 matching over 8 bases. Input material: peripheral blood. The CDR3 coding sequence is TGTGCCAGCAGCTTAGGGGACAGGATGAACACTGAAGCTTTCTTT. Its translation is CASSLGDRMNTEAFF.